These 29 T cell receptor beta chains were sequenced from one sample in a study of cytomegalovirus exposure and HLA in healthy donors. PCR primers comprised 60 Vbeta and 13 Jbeta primers. This table comes from immunoSEQ multiplex PCR, and its TCRdb copy is limited to in-frame clones, with some not included. Of about 210,000 clones in the sample, about 84% were seen once. The sample taken for sequencing was PBMCs. The receptors were sampled from a woman aged 30 to 39 in good health and CMV-seropositive.

This clone occurred a few times. The chain couples TRBV7-2 to TRBJ1-1; the D gene is possibly TRBD1 (5 bases). The germline gives CDR1 SGHTA, CDR2 FQGNSA. V was pared by 2 bases and J by 5 bases, with 9 bases between. The length of the CDR3 is 13 residues. In DNA form, the CDR3 reads TGTGCCAGCAGCTTACAGGGTTTAACTGAAGCTTTCTTT. This gives the protein CASSLQGLTEAFF.

The chain employs TRBV28 and TRBJ2-1; a possible D gene is TRBD1 (5 bases). Trimming left V 5 bases short and J 15 bases short, with 17 bases between. Germline-derived CDR1 and CDR2 are MDHEN and SYDVKM. CDR3 size: 12 residues. The CDR3: CASSNMLRGPFF. For the CDR3, the DNA is TGTGCCAGCAGTAATATGCTAAGGGGCCCGTTCTTC. The full variable domain, its missing parts supplied by reference TRBV28 and TRBJ2-1, is DVKVTQSSRYLVKRTGEKVFLECVQDMDHENMFWYRQDPGLGLRLIYFSYDVKMKEKGDIPEGYSVSREKKERFSLILESASTNQTSMYLCASSNMLRGPFFGPGTRLTVL.

The chain combines TRBV18 with TRBJ2-1; D perhaps matches TRBD1 (6 bases). This CDR3 is 13 amino acids long. Looked up from germline, CDR1 is KGHSH and CDR2 is LQKENI. The V and J ends lost 8 bases and 6 bases respectively, with 14 bases between them. The CDR3 region has the DNA TGTGCCAGCCGGTGGACAGAGTTCAATGAGCAGTTCTTC. Protein sequence: CASRWTEFNEQFF.

The chain has TRBV7-9 and TRBJ2-2; the D gene is possibly TRBD1 (5 bases). Trimming removed 5 bases at V and 4 bases at J, with 8 bases between. CDR1 and CDR2 (germline): SEHNR, FQNEAQ (reference sequence). This CDR3 has 13 amino acids. As DNA, the CDR3 is TGTGCCAGCAGCCTTAGGGGCACCGGGGAGCTGTTTTTT. Its translation is CASSLRGTGELFF.

This chain connects TRBV19 to TRBJ1-2; no reliable D call. Germline V gene sequence: CDR1 LNHDA, CDR2 SQIVND (reference sequence). Trimming removed 6 bases at V and 4 bases at J, with 9 bases between. CDR3 length: 12 amino acids. The CDR3 spells CASSADFYGYTF. CDR3 coding DNA: TGTGCCAGTAGCGCGGACTTCTATGGCTACACCTTC.

This clone was recorded a few times. The chain combines TRBV30 with TRBJ2-7; weak D call: TRBD2 (6 bases). V lost 2 bases and J 3 bases, leaving 11 bases between the germline ends. This CDR3 is 13 amino acids long. From germline, CDR1 is GTSNPN and CDR2 SVGIG (reference sequence). This chain's CDR3 is CAWSLAGGYEQYF. The CDR3 DNA is TGTGCCTGGAGTCTAGCCGGGGGCTACGAGCAGTACTTC.

The rearrangement uses TRBV6-6 and TRBJ2-6; D might be TRBD2 (6 bases). The germline gives CDR1 MNHNY, CDR2 SVGAGI (reference sequence). The CDR3 totals 14 residues. V lost 4 bases and J lost 4, with 8 bases in between. CDR3 DNA: TGTGCCAGCAGTTGGGGGGAAGGGGCCAACGTCCTGACTTTC. Translating gives CASSWGEGANVLTF.

This sequence joins TRBV6-5 and TRBJ1-1, with 7 bases lining up with TRBD1. The CDR3 contains 13 residues. Losses at the gene ends were 4 bases for V and 3 bases for J; bases not matched to a gene: 2. The germline V gene has CDR1 MNHEY and CDR2 SVGAGI. Here the CDR3 DNA reads TGTGCCAGCAGTTTAACAGGGGACACTGAAGCTTTCTTT. This translates into CASSLTGDTEAFF.

The rearrangement links TRBV7-9 to TRBJ2-5; 10 bases align to TRBD1. There are 14 residues in the CDR3. The V gene's germline CDR1 is SEHNR and CDR2 FQNEAQ (reference sequence). With V trimmed by 5 bases and J by 4 bases, 4 bases remained unmatched. The CDR3 sequence: CASSQGQGVETQYF. CDR3 sequence (DNA): TGTGCCAGCAGCCAAGGACAGGGGGTAGAGACCCAGTACTTC.

This chain joins TRBV7-2 and TRBJ1-2, with 9 bases aligning to TRBD1. The CDR3 length is 13 residues. The junction had 7 bases not matched to a gene; V was cut back by 5 bases and J by 9 bases. Per germline, CDR1 SGHTA and CDR2 FQGNSA. CDR3: CASSPRDRVSYTF. CDR3 in DNA: TGTGCCAGCAGCCCTCGGGACAGGGTGAGCTACACCTTC. Supplemented by reference TRBV7-2 and TRBJ1-2, the full variable domain reads GAGVSQSPSNKVTEKGKDVELRCDPISGHTALYWYRQSLGQGLEFLIYFQGNSAPDKSGLPSDRFSAERTGGSVSTLTIQRTQQEDSAVYLCASSPRDRVSYTFGSGTRLTVV.

This chain links TRBV5-1 with TRBJ2-1; 7 bases fit TRBD1. Trimming removed 3 bases from V and 3 bases from J; junction bases left unmatched: 6. This CDR3 region has 15 residues. Germline-derived CDR1 and CDR2 are SGHRS and YFSETQ. CDR3 DNA: TGCGCCAGCAGCTCGGAACAGGGGAGCTACAATGAGCAGTTCTTC. Translated: CASSSEQGSYNEQFF.

In regard to this clone: The same CDR3 arises from other DNA sequences in this sample as well. V is TRBV27 and J is TRBJ1-5, with D unresolved. There are 15 residues in the CDR3. Trimming left V 5 bases short and J 4 bases short, with 15 bases between. The germline V gene has CDR1 MNHEY and CDR2 SMNVEV (reference sequence). The CDR3 DNA reads as TGTGCCAGCAGTCCGTGGGAGAGGCGGAATCAGCCCCAGCATTTT. Its protein is CASSPWERRNQPQHF.

V usage is TRBV6-5 and J usage is TRBJ2-5; 7 nucleotides agree with TRBD2. CDR3 length equals 13 residues. J gave up 5 bases and V 6 bases, and 6 bases lay outside the gene matches. In germline, CDR1 is MNHEY, CDR2 SVGAGI. The CDR3 DNA reads TGTGCCAGCAGGAAGGCGGGGGTGGAGACCCAGTACTTC. This sequence encodes CASRKAGVETQYF.

The rearrangement joins TRBV28 to TRBJ2-7; 13 bases map to TRBD2. The germline gives CDR1 MDHEN, CDR2 SYDVKM. Trimming removed 10 bases from V and 1 base from J; junction bases left unmatched: 10. The CDR3 contains 16 residues. The CDR3 DNA is TGTGCCACCCTCGGGACTAGCGGGACCTCTTCCTACGAGCAGTACTTC. The encoded protein is CATLGTSGTSSYEQYF.

The chain recombines TRBV14 with TRBJ2-3; TRBD2 matches at 9 bases. Trimming took 3 bases from V and 2 from J; bases not matched to a gene: 18. CDR1 is SGHDN, CDR2 FVKESK, per germline. This CDR3 is built from 20 residues. The CDR3, as DNA: TGTGCCAGCAGCCAGGGGTCGTGGGGCCAAGGCGGGGGGGCCACAGATACGCAGTATTTT. This codes for CASSQGSWGQGGGATDTQYF.

This chain links TRBV7-8 with TRBJ1-5; 7 bases are shared with TRBD1. This CDR3 has 16 residues. The ends lost 5 bases at V and 2 bases at J; junction bases unmatched: 9. Germline lookup yields CDR1 SGHVS and CDR2 FQNEAQ. The CDR3, as DNA: TGTGCCAGCAGCCCTCGGGGACAGACGCGCAATCAGCCCCAGCATTTT. It translates to CASSPRGQTRNQPQHF.

This clone was seen only a few times. At the DNA level, this CDR3 is encoded by other sequences in the same sample as well. The J gene is TRBJ1-5, the V gene TRBV7-9; D is possibly TRBD1 (5 bases). This CDR3 region has 14 residues. V gave up 4 bases and J gave up 1 base, with 8 bases separating them. Germline lookup yields CDR1 SEHNR and CDR2 FQNEAQ (reference sequence). The CDR3 here is CASSWGDSNQPQHF. The CDR3, as DNA: TGTGCCAGCAGCTGGGGCGACAGCAATCAGCCCCAGCATTTT.

The chain couples TRBV19 to TRBJ1-5; D gene ambiguous. With 6 bases removed from V and 4 bases from J, the gap between germline ends came to 10 bases. The CDR3 sequence is 13 residues long. CDR1 and CDR2 (germline): LNHDA, SQIVND (reference sequence). The CDR3 loop is CASRQSGNQPQHF. CDR3 bases: TGTGCCAGTAGGCAATCGGGGAATCAGCCCCAGCATTTT.

This chain links TRBV28 with TRBJ1-5; TRBD1 matches 7 bases. Losses at the gene ends were 3 bases for V and 0 bases for J; bases not matched to a gene: 11. CDR3 length: 18 amino acids. In germline, CDR1 is MDHEN, CDR2 SYDVKM. CDR3 sequence: CASSFKFRGQYSNQPQHF. CDR3 sequence (DNA): TGTGCCAGCAGTTTTAAGTTTAGGGGGCAGTATAGCAATCAGCCCCAGCATTTT.

This clone was detected only once. CDR3 protein: CASSSLADPKLQETQYF. As DNA, the CDR3 is TGTGCCAGCAGCTCCCTAGCGGACCCGAAACTGCAAGAGACCCAGTACTTC. The V gene is TRBV11-2, the J gene TRBJ2-5; 7 positions match TRBD2. The CDR3 is 17 amino acids. Losses at the gene ends were 4 bases for V and 2 bases for J; bases not matched to a gene: 13. Germline V gene data show CDR1 as SGHAT and CDR2 as FQNNGV.

This clone turned up a few times. J is TRBJ1-2 and V is TRBV29-1; D may be TRBD1 (5 bases). The V and J ends lost 5 bases and 8 bases respectively, with 12 bases between them. In germline, CDR1 is SQVTM, CDR2 ANQGSEA. This CDR3 has 11 residues. The CDR3 loop reads CSVQGPGGYTF. As DNA, the CDR3 is TGCAGCGTTCAGGGCCCCGGAGGCTACACCTTC. Full variable domain (missing parts from reference TRBV29-1 and TRBJ1-2): SAVISQKPSRDICQRGTSLTIQCQVDSQVTMMFWYRQQPGQSLTLIATANQGSEATYESGFVIDKFPISRPNLTFSTLTVSNMSPEDSSIYLCSVQGPGGYTFGSGTRLTVV.

The chain couples TRBV6-6 to TRBJ2-2, with 14 bases identical to TRBD2. This CDR3 is 16 amino acids long. V shed 4 bases, J shed 7 bases, and the junction held 5 bases outside the gene matches. Germline CDR1 MNHNY, CDR2 SVGAGI (reference sequence). CDR3 nucleotides: TGTGCCAGCAGTTTTATTGGGACTAGCGGGGGCGGGGAGCTGTTTTTT. This gives the protein CASSFIGTSGGGELFF.

The chain joins TRBV11-2 to TRBJ2-7, with 11 bases aligning to TRBD2. Germline V gives CDR1 SGHAT, CDR2 FQNNGV. The CDR3 spans 16 residues. Trimming removed 3 bases from V and 4 bases from J; junction bases left unmatched: 8. The CDR3 here is CASSFISGRAGYEQYF. CDR3 DNA: TGTGCCAGCAGCTTCATTAGCGGGAGGGCCGGGTACGAGCAGTACTTC.

The chain combines TRBV30 with TRBJ1-4, with D possibly being TRBD1 (6 bases). The V end lost 0 bases, the J end lost 8 bases, and 16 bases lay between the germline ends. The CDR3 extends over 15 amino acids. CDR1 and CDR2 (germline): GTSNPN, SVGIG (reference sequence). CDR3 protein: CAWSVWGGGREKLFF. DNA of the CDR3: TGTGCCTGGAGTGTATGGGGCGGGGGCAGGGAAAAACTGTTTTTT. The full variable domain, in which reference TRBV30 and TRBJ1-4 provide the parts outside the CDR3, is SQTIHQWPATLVQPVGSPLSLECTVEGTSNPNLYWYRQAAGRGLQLLFYSVGIGQISSEVPQNLSASRPQDRQFILSSKKLLLSDSGFYLCAWSVWGGGREKLFFGSGTQLSVL.

The chain couples TRBV14 to TRBJ2-3; 7 positions match TRBD2. Per germline, CDR1 SGHDN and CDR2 FVKESK. V shed 4 bases and J 3 bases; nucleotides not matched to a gene: 10. The CDR3 is made up of 16 amino acids. The CDR3 DNA sequence: TGTGCCAGCAGCCGACGGATAGCGGGTGGGACAGATACGCAGTATTTT. Protein: CASSRRIAGGTDTQYF.

V gene TRBV28 combines with J gene TRBJ2-2; 8 nucleotides line up with TRBD2. The CDR3 totals 14 residues. V was clipped by 6 bases and J by 7 bases; unmatched bases: 7. Looked up from germline, CDR1 is MDHEN and CDR2 is SYDVKM. The DNA for the CDR3 is TGTGCCAGCAGCACGGGGGGGCTCGGCGGGGAGCTGTTTTTT. Its translation: CASSTGGLGGELFF.

Remarks on this clone: The sample has other DNA sequences that encode this CDR3 too. This chain links TRBV4-1 with TRBJ2-5; D not certain. The V gene's germline CDR1 is MGHRA and CDR2 YSYEKL. The CDR3 spans 13 residues. V lost 1 base, J lost 4 bases, and 7 bases lay in between. CDR3 nucleotides: TGCGCCAGCAGCCAAGGACTTGTAGAGACCCAGTACTTC. Its translation: CASSQGLVETQYF.

The chain links TRBV19 to TRBJ2-3; 10 bases line up with TRBD2. V dropped 6 bases and J dropped 1; count of bases not matched to a gene: 7. Germline loops: CDR1 LNHDA, CDR2 SQIVND (reference sequence). The CDR3 has 16 residues. CDR3 sequence reads: CASRSTLAGGTDTQYF. CDR3 DNA: TGTGCCAGTAGGAGTACTCTAGCGGGGGGCACAGATACGCAGTATTTT.

This clone was recorded a few times. The J gene is TRBJ2-1, the V gene TRBV11-3; 8 bases line up with TRBD1. CDR3 size: 15 residues. Germline values: CDR1 SGHNT, CDR2 YENEEA. V was pared by 6 bases and J by 3 bases, with 7 bases of the junction left unmatched. The CDR3 loop is CASRLTGGDYNEQFF. Written as DNA, the CDR3 is TGTGCCAGCAGGTTAACAGGGGGAGACTACAATGAGCAGTTCTTC.